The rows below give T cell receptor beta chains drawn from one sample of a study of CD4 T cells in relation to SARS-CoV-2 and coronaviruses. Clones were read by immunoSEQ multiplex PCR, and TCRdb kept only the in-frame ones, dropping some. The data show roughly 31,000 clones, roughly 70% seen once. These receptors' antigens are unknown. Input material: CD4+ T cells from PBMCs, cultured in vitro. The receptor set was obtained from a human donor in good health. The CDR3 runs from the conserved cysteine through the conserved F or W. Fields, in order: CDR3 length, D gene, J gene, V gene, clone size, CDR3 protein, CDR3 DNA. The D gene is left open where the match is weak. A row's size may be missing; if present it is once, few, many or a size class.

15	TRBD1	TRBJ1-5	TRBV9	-	CASSLTGDSNQPQHF	TGTGCCAGCAGCCTCACAGGGGATAGCAATCAGCCCCAGCATTTT
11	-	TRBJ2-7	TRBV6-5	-	CASTQGSEQYF	TGTGCCAGCACTCAGGGGTCCGAGCAGTACTTC
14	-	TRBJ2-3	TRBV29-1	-	CSAARRLSTDTQYF	TGCAGCGCGGCTCGACGCCTTAGCACAGATACGCAGTATTTT
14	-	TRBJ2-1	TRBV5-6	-	CASSLGQGHNEQFF	TGTGCCAGCAGCTTGGGGCAGGGCCACAATGAGCAGTTCTTC
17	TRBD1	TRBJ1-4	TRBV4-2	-	CASSQELRDRGLEKLFF	TGTGCCAGCAGCCAGGAGCTCCGGGACAGGGGACTTGAAAAACTGTTTTTT
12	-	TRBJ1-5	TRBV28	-	CASEEVRQPQHF	TGTGCCAGTGAGGAGGTCCGGCAGCCCCAGCATTTT
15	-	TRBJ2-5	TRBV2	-	CASSEGPWIQETQYF	TGTGCCAGCAGCGAAGGGCCCTGGATCCAAGAGACCCAGTACTTC
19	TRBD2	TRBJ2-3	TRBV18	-	CASSPLPELAGGGTDTQYF	TGTGCCAGCTCACCACTGCCGGAACTAGCGGGGGGGGGCACAGATACGCAGTATTTT
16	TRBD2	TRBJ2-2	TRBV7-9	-	CASSLEAGGYTGELFF	TGTGCCAGCAGCTTAGAAGCGGGAGGGTACACCGGGGAGCTGTTTTTT
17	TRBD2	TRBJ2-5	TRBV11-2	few	CASSLVRLAGGGETQYF	TGTGCCAGCAGCTTAGTACGGTTAGCGGGGGGCGGGGAGACCCAGTACTTC
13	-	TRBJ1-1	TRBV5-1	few	CASSLQGRTEAFF	TGCGCCAGCAGCTTGCAGGGGCGAACTGAAGCTTTCTTT
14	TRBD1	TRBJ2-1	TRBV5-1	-	CASSLAGQDNEQFF	TGCGCCAGCAGCTTGGCCGGACAGGACAATGAGCAGTTCTTC
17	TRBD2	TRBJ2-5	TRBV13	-	CASSLGLAGGPQKTQYF	TGTGCCAGCAGCCTAGGACTAGCGGGGGGGCCCCAGAAGACCCAGTACTTC
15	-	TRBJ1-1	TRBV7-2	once	CASSPHPGGLTEAFF	TGTGCCAGCAGCCCACACCCGGGAGGGCTCACTGAAGCTTTCTTT
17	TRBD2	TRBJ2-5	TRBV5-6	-	CASSAGLAGGFLETQYF	TGTGCCAGCAGCGCTGGACTAGCGGGGGGGTTTCTAGAGACCCAGTACTTC
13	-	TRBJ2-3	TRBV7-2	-	CASSLGGTDTQYF	TGTGCCAGCAGCTTAGGGGGGACCGATACGCAGTATTTT
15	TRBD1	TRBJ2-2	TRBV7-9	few	CASSFGTANTGELFF	TGTGCCAGCAGCTTTGGGACAGCAAACACCGGGGAGCTGTTTTTT
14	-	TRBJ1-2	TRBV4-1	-	CASSRPDINYGYTF	TGCGCCAGCAGCCGACCGGACATTAACTATGGCTACACCTTC
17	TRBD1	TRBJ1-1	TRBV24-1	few	CATSDLAGGDWDTEAFF	TGTGCCACCAGTGATTTGGCAGGGGGGGATTGGGACACTGAAGCTTTCTTT
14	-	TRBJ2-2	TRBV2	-	CASSGRQITGELFF	TGTGCCAGCAGTGGGAGGCAGATCACCGGGGAGCTGTTTTTT
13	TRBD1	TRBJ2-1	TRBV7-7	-	CASSQDRANEQFF	TGTGCTAGCAGCCAGGACAGGGCAAATGAGCAGTTCTTC
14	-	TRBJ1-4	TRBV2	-	CASRGTVHNEKLFF	TGTGCCAGCAGGGGGACTGTGCATAATGAAAAACTGTTTTTT
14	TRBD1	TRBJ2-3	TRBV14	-	CASSRDRGPDTQYF	TGTGCCAGCAGCCGGGACAGGGGACCGGATACGCAGTATTTT
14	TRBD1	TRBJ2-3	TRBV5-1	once	CASSSFDRGDTQYF	TGCGCCAGCAGCTCCTTTGACAGGGGAGATACGCAGTATTTT
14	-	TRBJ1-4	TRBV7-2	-	CASTPGLHNEKLFF	TGTGCCAGCACTCCGGGACTACATAATGAAAAACTGTTTTTT
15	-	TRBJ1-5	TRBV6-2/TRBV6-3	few	CASSWWEHGNQPQHF	TGTGCCAGCAGTTGGTGGGAACACGGGAATCAGCCCCAGCATTTT
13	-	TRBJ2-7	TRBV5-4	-	CASSLWQGMEQYF	TGTGCCAGCAGCTTGTGGCAGGGGATGGAGCAGTACTTC
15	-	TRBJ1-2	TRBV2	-	CASSEQGRGAEGYTF	TGTGCCAGCAGTGAACAGGGCCGGGGGGCGGAGGGCTACACCTTC
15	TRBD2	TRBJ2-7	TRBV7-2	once	CASSFKSGGDYEQYF	TGTGCCAGCAGCTTTAAAAGCGGGGGGGACTACGAGCAGTACTTC
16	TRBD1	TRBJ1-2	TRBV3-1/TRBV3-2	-	CASSPTGTGGNYGYTF	TGTGCCAGCAGCCCCACCGGGACAGGGGGTAACTATGGCTACACCTTC
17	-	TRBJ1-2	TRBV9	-	CASSPRGGDFGNYGYTF	TGTGCCAGCAGCCCTCGAGGTGGGGATTTTGGGAACTATGGCTACACCTTC
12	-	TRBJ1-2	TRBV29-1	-	CSVRTGNYGYTF	TGCAGCGTCCGGACGGGAAACTATGGCTACACCTTC
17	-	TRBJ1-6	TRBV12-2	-	CASHLRQGAHYNSPLHF	TGTGCAAGTCACTTAAGACAGGGGGCACATTATAATTCACCCCTCCACTTT
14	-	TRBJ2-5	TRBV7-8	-	CASSLGRARETQYF	TGTGCCAGCAGCTTGGGACGGGCTCGGGAGACCCAGTACTTC
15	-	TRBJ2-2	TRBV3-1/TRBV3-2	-	CASSQGRGDTGELFF	TGTGCCAGCAGCCAAGGCAGGGGGGACACCGGGGAGCTGTTTTTT